These 14 T cell receptor beta chains were sequenced from one sample in a study of regulatory T cells in long-lasting Graves disease. Documented time point: newly diagnosed GD, antithyroid drugs for less than 3 months. RNA from PBMCs was the source of the TCR library. CDR3-region Arm-PCR and iRepertoire HTBI primers produced the TCR beta libraries. TCRdb redid the calling of the multiplex PCR reads with MiXCR, one entry per CDR3 protein. The profile shows approximately 440,000 distinct CDR3 sequences, about 16% of them singletons. These same records also appear under a second study, on T cells in Graves' hyperthyroidism and ophthalmopathy.

The specimen comprised peripheral blood mononuclear cells (PBMCs), sampled at new diagnosis, from a patient treated with antithyroid drugs. The receptors derive from a man in his forties with Graves disease.

This clonotype was seen at least ten times. This sequence joins TRBV6-1 and TRBJ2-3, with 12 positions matching TRBD2. The CDR3 runs to 15 residues. The germline V gene encodes CDR1 MNHNS and CDR2 SASEGT. V lost 8 bases and J lost 4; bases outside the gene matches: 7. The CDR3 sequence: CASRPSGRAPDTQYF. The DNA for the CDR3 is TGTGCCAGCCGGCCTAGCGGGAGGGCCCCAGATACGCAGTATTTT.

This clonotype came up a few times. This rearrangement joins TRBV5-6 to TRBJ2-1, with D tentatively TRBD1 (6 bases). The CDR3 is made up of 15 amino acids. Looked up from germline, CDR1 is SGHDT and CDR2 is YYEEEE. V was pared by 4 bases and J by 2 bases, with 13 bases between. CDR3 residues: CASSQDRPPYNEQFF. CDR3 in DNA: TGTGCCAGCAGCCAAGACAGGCCCCCCTACAATGAGCAGTTCTTC.

The chain recombines TRBV11-3 with TRBJ1-2, with TRBD1 matching over 9 bases. The CDR3 loop spans 17 amino acids. Germline trimming cut 1 base from V and 0 bases from J; bases unmatched to any gene: 6. Germline V gene lookup returns CDR1 SGHNT and CDR2 YENEEA. CDR3 sequence (DNA): TGTGCCAGCAGCTTAGGGGACAGGGATTTAGCTAACTATGGCTACACCTTC. This encodes CASSLGDRDLANYGYTF.

The J gene is TRBJ2-1, the V gene TRBV6-1; D is ambiguous. From germline, CDR1 is MNHNS and CDR2 SASEGT. The CDR3 consists of 15 residues. V lost 4 bases and J lost 5, with 15 bases in between. CDR3 nucleotides: TGTGCCAGCAGTGTATTACGGGCTTCACACAATGAGCAGTTCTTC. Residues: CASSVLRASHNEQFF.

This clonotype was detected a few times. The J gene is TRBJ2-5, the V gene TRBV6-1; D gene ambiguous. V lost 4 bases, J lost 4 bases, and 16 bases lay in between. CDR3 length equals 15 residues. CDR1 is MNHNS and CDR2 is SASEGT in the germline V gene. The DNA of the CDR3 is TGTGCCAGCAGTGGAAGGGTTTTCCAAGGAGAGACCCAGTACTTC. Translated, it gives CASSGRVFQGETQYF.

V is TRBV24-1 and J is TRBJ2-6; the D is unclear. V was cut by 5 bases and J by 0 bases, with 7 bases left in between. The CDR3 runs 15 residues. Germline lookup yields CDR1 KGHDR and CDR2 SFDVKD. CDR3 in amino acids: CATSAMSSGANVLTF. For the CDR3, the DNA is TGTGCCACCAGTGCGATGAGCTCTGGGGCCAACGTCCTGACTTTC.

This clonotype was counted at least ten times. The chain is built from TRBV28 and TRBJ2-3; 14 bases map to TRBD2. V was pared by 3 bases and J by 3 bases, with 8 bases of the junction left unmatched. From germline, CDR1 is MDHEN and CDR2 SYDVKM. There are 18 residues in the CDR3. DNA of the CDR3: TGTGCCAGCAGTTTGATGGGACTAGCGGGAGAAGGGACAGATACGCAGTATTTT. Its translation is CASSLMGLAGEGTDTQYF.

This clonotype was counted at least ten times. The chain joins TRBV20-1 to TRBJ2-7; perhaps TRBD1 as D (5 bases). There are 14 residues in the CDR3. V gave up 0 bases and J gave up 1 base, with 10 bases separating them. The germline V gene encodes CDR1 DFQATT and CDR2 SNEGSKA (reference sequence). CDR3 in amino acids: CSARDGAASYEQYF. The CDR3 region has the DNA TGCAGTGCTAGAGATGGGGCCGCTTCCTACGAGCAGTACTTC.

CDR3 sequence: CASSPRWTAKNIQYF. CDR3 DNA: TGCGCCAGCAGCCCCCGCTGGACCGCCAAAAACATTCAGTACTTC. The rearrangement joins TRBV4-1 to TRBJ2-4; D gene unclear. The CDR3 spans 15 residues. The germline V gene encodes CDR1 MGHRA and CDR2 YSYEKL. Between the trimmed V and J ends, which lost 4 bases and 1 base, there was a span of 11 bases.

This clonotype was seen many times. The chain uses TRBV11-2 and TRBJ2-7; 11 bases fit TRBD1. The CDR3 covers 14 residues. From germline, CDR1 is SGHAT and CDR2 FQNNGV. V lost 5 bases and J lost 7; bases outside the gene matches: 7. The DNA for the CDR3 is TGTGCCAGCAGCGAGGGACAGGGGGTTTATGAGCAGTACTTC. Its protein product is CASSEGQGVYEQYF.

This CDR3 is CASSFSTGGTGELFF. In DNA form, the CDR3 reads TGCGCCAGCAGCTTTTCGACGGGGGGAACCGGGGAGCTGTTTTTT. The V gene is TRBV5-1, the J gene TRBJ2-2; 7 bases are a match to TRBD2. This CDR3 spans 15 amino acids. V was pared by 2 bases and J by 5 bases, with 6 bases of the junction left unmatched. Germline assignment: CDR1 SGHRS and CDR2 YFSETQ.

This clonotype was detected a few times. The chain carries TRBV29-1 and TRBJ2-7; no definite D call. V shed 4 bases and J shed 6 bases, with 13 bases lying between them. Looked up from germline, CDR1 is SQVTM and CDR2 is ANQGSEA. The CDR3 sequence is 12 residues long. For the CDR3, the DNA is TGCAGCGTTGGGATAAGGGTAGGCGAGCAGTACTTC. It yields the protein CSVGIRVGEQYF.

The V gene is TRBV24-1, the J gene TRBJ2-7; no clear D. Germline CDR1 and CDR2: KGHDR and SFDVKD. V was clipped by 3 bases and J by 10 bases, with 18 bases between them. This CDR3 has 14 amino acids. The CDR3 coding sequence is TGTGCCACCAGTGATAATACTCCTGTCGGTAGACAGTACTTC. It encodes CATSDNTPVGRQYF.

This clonotype was detected many times. For the CDR3, the DNA is TGTGCCAGCATCCTTTCTAGCGGCTCCTACGAGCAGTACTTC. Translating gives CASILSSGSYEQYF. The rearrangement joins TRBV6-1 to TRBJ2-7; 7 nucleotides align to TRBD2. V trimming: 7 bases; J trimming: 0 bases; junction bases outside the gene matches: 6. The V gene's germline CDR1 is MNHNS and CDR2 SASEGT. This CDR3 spans 14 amino acids.